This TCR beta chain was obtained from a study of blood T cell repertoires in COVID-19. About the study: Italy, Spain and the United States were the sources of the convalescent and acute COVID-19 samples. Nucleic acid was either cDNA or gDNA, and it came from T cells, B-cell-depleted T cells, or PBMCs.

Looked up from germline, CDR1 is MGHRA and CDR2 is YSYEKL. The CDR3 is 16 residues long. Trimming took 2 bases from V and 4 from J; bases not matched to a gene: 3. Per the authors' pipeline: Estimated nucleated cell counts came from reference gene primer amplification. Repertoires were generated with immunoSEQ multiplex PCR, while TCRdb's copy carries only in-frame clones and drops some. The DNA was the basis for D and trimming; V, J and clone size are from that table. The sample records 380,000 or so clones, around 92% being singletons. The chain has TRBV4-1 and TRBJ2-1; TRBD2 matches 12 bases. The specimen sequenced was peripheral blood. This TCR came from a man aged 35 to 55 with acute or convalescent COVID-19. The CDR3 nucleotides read TGCGCCAGCAGCCAACAACTAGCGGGAGGTTACAATGAGCAGTTCTTC. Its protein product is CASSQQLAGGYNEQFF.